This T cell receptor (beta chain) appears in the sequencing data of a study of blood T cell repertoires in COVID-19. On the study more broadly: Donors in the United States, Italy and Spain gave samples during acute or convalescent COVID-19.

Donors in Cohort 3 who had recovered were those with two negative PCRs, healthcare professional clearance, or resolution of their symptoms. The CDR3 is 17 residues long. J gave up 3 bases and V 2 bases, and 10 bases lay outside the gene matches. The V gene's germline CDR1 is SGHVS and CDR2 FQNEAQ. As processed by the authors: Using reference gene primer amplification, nucleated cell counts were estimated. Clones were read by immunoSEQ multiplex PCR, and TCRdb kept only the in-frame ones, dropping some. V, J and clone size derive from that table, while D and trimming were established from the DNA sequence. The repertoire holds 350,000 to 450,000 clones, with roughly four fifths as singletons.

The sequenced sample was PBMCs or T cells enriched from blood (not recorded which). The TCR sequence derives from a woman in her forties or fifties who had recovered from COVID-19. This chain uses TRBV7-8 with TRBJ1-3; 7 positions match TRBD1. The CDR3 region is CASSLKQRGRGGNTIYF. The CDR3 nucleotides read TGTGCCAGCAGCTTAAAACAGAGGGGGCGAGGTGGAAACACCATATATTTT.